This TCR beta chain was profiled in a study of blood T cell repertoires in COVID-19. Repertoires were generated with immunoSEQ multiplex PCR, while TCRdb's copy carries only in-frame clones and drops some. In the table there are some 200,000 clones, over 75% of which are singletons. Germline-derived CDR1 and CDR2 are SGHDT and YYEEEE. Deletions cut 1 base from V and 0 bases from J, with 5 bases between. The CDR3 covers 14 residues. The chain combines TRBV5-6 with TRBJ1-3; D ambiguous. The clonotype was recovered from a woman in her thirties or forties with acute COVID-19. The sample comprised PBMCs or T cells enriched from blood (not recorded which). Here the CDR3 reads CASSLPGSGNTIYF. As DNA, the CDR3 is TGTGCCAGCAGCTTGCCGGGCTCTGGAAACACCATATATTTT.